Sequencing of this T cell receptor beta chain was carried out in a study of blood T cell repertoires in COVID-19. Whole-study context: Samples representing acute and convalescent COVID-19 were sourced from the United States, Italy and Spain.

The CDR3 is 13 residues long. The ends lost 5 bases at V and 4 bases at J; junction bases unmatched: 7. Germline CDR1 SQVTM, CDR2 ANQGSEA. TCRdb keeps only in-frame clones here, not all; method: immunoSEQ multiplex PCR. The sample contains some 510,000 clones, roughly 90% of which appear only once. This clone was observed a few times. Sequencing used PBMCs or T cells enriched from blood (not recorded which). The sequence came from a woman aged 35 to 49 who had recovered from COVID-19. The genes are TRBV29-1 and TRBJ1-2, with 7 positions matching TRBD1. The CDR3 DNA sequence: TGCAGCGTTCAGGGACAGTCTGGCTATGGCTACACCTTC. It translates to CSVQGQSGYGYTF.